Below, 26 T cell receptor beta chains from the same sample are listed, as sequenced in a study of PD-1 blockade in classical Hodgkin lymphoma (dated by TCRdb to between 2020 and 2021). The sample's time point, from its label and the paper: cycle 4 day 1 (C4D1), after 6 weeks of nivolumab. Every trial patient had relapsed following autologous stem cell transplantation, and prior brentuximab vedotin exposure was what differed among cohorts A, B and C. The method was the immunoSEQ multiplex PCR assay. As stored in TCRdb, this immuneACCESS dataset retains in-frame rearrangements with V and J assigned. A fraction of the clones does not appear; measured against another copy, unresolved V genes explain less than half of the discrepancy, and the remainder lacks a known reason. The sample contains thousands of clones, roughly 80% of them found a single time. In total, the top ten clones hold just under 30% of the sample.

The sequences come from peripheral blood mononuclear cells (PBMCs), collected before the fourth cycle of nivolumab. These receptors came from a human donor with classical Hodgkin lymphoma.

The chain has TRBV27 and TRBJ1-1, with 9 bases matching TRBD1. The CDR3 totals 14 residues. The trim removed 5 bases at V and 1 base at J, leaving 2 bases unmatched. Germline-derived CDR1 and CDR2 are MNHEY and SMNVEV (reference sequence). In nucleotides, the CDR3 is TGTGCCAGCAGTCGGGACAGGGAGAACACTGAAGCTTTCTTT. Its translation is CASSRDRENTEAFF.

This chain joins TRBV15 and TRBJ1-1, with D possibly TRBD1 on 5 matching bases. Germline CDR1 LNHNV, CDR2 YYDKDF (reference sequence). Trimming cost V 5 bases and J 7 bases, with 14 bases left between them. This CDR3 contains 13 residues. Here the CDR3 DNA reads TGTGCCACCAGCTCCCAGGACAAATTTGAAGCTTTCTTT. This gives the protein CATSSQDKFEAFF.

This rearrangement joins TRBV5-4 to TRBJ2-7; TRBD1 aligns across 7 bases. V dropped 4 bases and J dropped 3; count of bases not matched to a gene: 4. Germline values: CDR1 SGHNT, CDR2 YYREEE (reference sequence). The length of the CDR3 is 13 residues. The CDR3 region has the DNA TGTGCCAGCAGCCCGGGACAGCTCTACGAGCAGTACTTC. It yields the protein CASSPGQLYEQYF.

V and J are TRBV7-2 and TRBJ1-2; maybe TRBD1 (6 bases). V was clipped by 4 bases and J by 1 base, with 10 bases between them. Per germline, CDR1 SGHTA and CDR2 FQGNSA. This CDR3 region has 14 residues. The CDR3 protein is CASSSQGINYGYTF. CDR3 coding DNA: TGTGCCAGCAGCTCGCAGGGGATTAACTATGGCTACACCTTC.

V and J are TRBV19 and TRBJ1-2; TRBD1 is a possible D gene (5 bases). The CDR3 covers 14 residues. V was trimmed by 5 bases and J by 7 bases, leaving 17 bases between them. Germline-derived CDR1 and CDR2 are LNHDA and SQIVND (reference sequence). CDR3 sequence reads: CASSPKQVLGGYTF. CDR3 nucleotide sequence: TGTGCCAGTAGTCCAAAACAGGTGTTAGGTGGCTACACCTTC. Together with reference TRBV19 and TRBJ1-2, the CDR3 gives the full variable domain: DGGITQSPKYLFRKEGQNVTLSCEQNLNHDAMYWYRQDPGQGLRLIYYSQIVNDFQKGDIAEGYSVSREKKESFPLTVTSAQKNPTAFYLCASSPKQVLGGYTFGSGTRLTVV.

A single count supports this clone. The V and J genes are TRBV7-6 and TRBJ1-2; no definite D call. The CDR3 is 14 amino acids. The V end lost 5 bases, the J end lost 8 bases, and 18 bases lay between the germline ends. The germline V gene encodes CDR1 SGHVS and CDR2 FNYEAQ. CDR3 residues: CASSLIPLSRGYTF. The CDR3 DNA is TGTGCCAGCAGCCTGATCCCACTTTCCCGAGGCTACACCTTC.

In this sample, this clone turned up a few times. The CDR3 DNA reads as TGTGCCAGCTCCCCCATGCTTAGGGGCGGGTACAATGAGCAGTTCTTC. This encodes CASSPMLRGGYNEQFF. This chain links TRBV5-3 with TRBJ2-1; D is perhaps TRBD1 or TRBD2 (5 bases each). TRBV5-3 is flagged as an ORF with uncertain function. The CDR3 runs 16 residues. Trimming shortened V by 8 bases and J by 4 bases, and 22 bases separated the two germline ends.

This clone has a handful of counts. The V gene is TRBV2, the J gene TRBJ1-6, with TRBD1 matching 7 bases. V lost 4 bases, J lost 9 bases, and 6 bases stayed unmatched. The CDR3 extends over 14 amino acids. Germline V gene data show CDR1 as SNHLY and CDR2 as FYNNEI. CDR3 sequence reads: CASSGQGIISPLHF. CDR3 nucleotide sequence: TGTGCCAGCAGTGGACAGGGTATCATTTCACCCCTCCACTTT. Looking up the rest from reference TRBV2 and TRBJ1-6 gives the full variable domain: EPEVTQTPSHQVTQMGQEVILRCVPISNHLYFYWYRQILGQKVEFLVSFYNNEISEKSEIFDDQFSVERPDGSNFTLKIRSTKLEDSAMYFCASSGQGIISPLHFGNGTRLTVT.

The CDR3 sequence is CASSPGQQNYSPLHF. The CDR3 nucleotides read TGTGCCAGCTCACCGGGACAGCAGAATTATTCACCCCTCCACTTT. The chain employs TRBV18 and TRBJ1-6, with 7 bases that match TRBD1. Germline CDR1 KGHSH, CDR2 LQKENI. This CDR3 is built from 15 residues. After removal of 3 bases from V and 8 bases from J, the junction contained 7 bases not matched to a gene.

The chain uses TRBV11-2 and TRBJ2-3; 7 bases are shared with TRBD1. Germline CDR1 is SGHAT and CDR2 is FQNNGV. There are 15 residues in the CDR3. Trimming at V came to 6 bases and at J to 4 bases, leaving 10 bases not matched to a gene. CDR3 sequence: CASSKRDSYPDTQYF. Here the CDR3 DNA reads TGTGCCAGCAGTAAACGGGACAGTTATCCAGATACGCAGTATTTT.

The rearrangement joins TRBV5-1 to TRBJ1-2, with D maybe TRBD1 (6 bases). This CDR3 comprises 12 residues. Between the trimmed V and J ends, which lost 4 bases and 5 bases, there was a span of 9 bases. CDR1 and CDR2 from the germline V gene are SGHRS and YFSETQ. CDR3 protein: CASSPGTYGYTF. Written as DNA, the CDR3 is TGCGCCAGCAGCCCAGGGACATATGGCTACACCTTC.

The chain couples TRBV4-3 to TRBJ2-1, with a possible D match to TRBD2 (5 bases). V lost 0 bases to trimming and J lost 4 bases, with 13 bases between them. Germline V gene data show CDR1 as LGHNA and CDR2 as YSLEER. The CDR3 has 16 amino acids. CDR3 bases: TGCGCCAGCAGCCAAGAGGCAGCTAGCAGATACAATGAGCAGTTCTTC. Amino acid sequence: CASSQEAASRYNEQFF.

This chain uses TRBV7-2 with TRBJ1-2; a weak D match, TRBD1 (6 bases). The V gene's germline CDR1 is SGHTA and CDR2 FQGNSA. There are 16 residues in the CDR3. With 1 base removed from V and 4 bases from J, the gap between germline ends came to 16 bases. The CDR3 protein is CASSLEGHTLVYGYTF. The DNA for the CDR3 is TGTGCCAGCAGCTTAGAGGGACATACACTAGTCTATGGCTACACCTTC.

This CDR3 is CASSQVPAYEQYF. As DNA, the CDR3 is TGCGCCAGCAGTCAGGTCCCCGCTTACGAGCAGTACTTC. This chain joins TRBV23-1 and TRBJ2-7; D is ambiguous. TRBV23-1 is recorded as an ORF, its role being uncertain. V lost 3 bases and J lost 4, with 10 bases in between. The CDR3 extends over 13 amino acids.

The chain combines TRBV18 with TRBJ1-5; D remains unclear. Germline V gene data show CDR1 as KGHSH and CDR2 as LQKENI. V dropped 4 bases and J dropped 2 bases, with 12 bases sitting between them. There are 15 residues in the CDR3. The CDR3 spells CASSRLPTGNQPQHF. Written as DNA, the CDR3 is TGTGCCAGCTCACGATTACCGACGGGCAATCAGCCCCAGCATTTT.

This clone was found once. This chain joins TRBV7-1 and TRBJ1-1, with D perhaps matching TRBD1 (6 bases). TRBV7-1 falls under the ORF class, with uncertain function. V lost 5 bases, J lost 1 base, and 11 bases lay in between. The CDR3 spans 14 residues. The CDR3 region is CASSPGTPNTEAFF. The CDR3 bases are TGTGCCAGCAGCCCCGGGACACCGAACACTGAAGCTTTCTTT.

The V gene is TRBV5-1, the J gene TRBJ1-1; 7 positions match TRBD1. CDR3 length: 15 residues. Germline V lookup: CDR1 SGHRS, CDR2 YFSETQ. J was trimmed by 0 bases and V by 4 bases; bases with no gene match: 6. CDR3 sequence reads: CASSPMTGLNTEAFF. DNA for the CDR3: TGCGCCAGCAGCCCGATGACAGGGCTGAACACTGAAGCTTTCTTT. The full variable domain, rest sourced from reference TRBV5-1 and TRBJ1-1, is KAGVTQTPRYLIKTRGQQVTLSCSPISGHRSVSWYQQTPGQGLQFLFEYFSETQRNKGNFPGRFSGRQFSNSRSEMNVSTLELGDSALYLCASSPMTGLNTEAFFGQGTRLTVV.

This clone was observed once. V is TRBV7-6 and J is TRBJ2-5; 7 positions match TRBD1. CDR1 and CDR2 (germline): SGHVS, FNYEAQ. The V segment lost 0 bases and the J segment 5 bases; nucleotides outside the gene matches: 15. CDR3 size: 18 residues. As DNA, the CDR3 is TGTGCCAGCAGCTTAGCGCCCGCAGGGACAGCCTCCGGGGAGACCCAGTACTTC. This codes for CASSLAPAGTASGETQYF. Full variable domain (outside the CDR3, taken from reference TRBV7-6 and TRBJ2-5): GAGVSQSPRYKVTKRGQDVALRCDPISGHVSLYWYRQALGQGPEFLTYFNYEAQQDKSGLPNDRFSAERPEGSISTLTIQRTEQRDSAMYRCASSLAPAGTASGETQYFGPGTRLLVL.

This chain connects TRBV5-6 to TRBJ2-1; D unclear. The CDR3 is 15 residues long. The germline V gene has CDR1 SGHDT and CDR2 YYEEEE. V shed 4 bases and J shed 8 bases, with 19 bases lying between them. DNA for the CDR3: TGTGCCAGCAGCCCAAGATACTATCCGGCCGATGAGCAGTTCTTC. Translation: CASSPRYYPADEQFF.

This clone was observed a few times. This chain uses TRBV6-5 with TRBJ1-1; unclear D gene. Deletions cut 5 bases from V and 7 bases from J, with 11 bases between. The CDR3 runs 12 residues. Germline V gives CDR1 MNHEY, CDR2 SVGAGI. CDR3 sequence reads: CASSPGRVEAFF. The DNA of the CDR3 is TGTGCCAGCAGTCCCGGACGGGTTGAAGCTTTCTTT.

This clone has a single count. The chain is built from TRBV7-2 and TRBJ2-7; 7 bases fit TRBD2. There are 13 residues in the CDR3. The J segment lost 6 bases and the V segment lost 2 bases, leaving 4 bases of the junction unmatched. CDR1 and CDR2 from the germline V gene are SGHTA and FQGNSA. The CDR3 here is CASSLKAGVEQYF. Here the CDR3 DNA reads TGTGCCAGCAGCTTAAAGGCGGGGGTCGAGCAGTACTTC.

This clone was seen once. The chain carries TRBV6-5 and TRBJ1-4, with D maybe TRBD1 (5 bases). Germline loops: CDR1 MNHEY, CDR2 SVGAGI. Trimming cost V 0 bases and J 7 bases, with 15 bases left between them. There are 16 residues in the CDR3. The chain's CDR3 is CASSYSQASWGEKLFF. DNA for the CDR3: TGTGCCAGCAGTTACTCACAGGCCTCCTGGGGTGAAAAACTGTTTTTT.

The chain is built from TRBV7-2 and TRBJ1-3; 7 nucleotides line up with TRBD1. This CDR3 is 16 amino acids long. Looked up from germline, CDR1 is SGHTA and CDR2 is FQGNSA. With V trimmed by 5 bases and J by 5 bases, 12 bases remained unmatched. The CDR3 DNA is TGTGCCAGCAGCCTGGACGCAGGGGGAAGAAGAAACACCATATATTTT. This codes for CASSLDAGGRRNTIYF.

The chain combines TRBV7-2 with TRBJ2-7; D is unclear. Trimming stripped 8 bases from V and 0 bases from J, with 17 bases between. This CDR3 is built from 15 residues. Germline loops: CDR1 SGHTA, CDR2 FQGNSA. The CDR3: CASARLGSPSYEQYF. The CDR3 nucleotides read TGTGCCAGCGCCCGACTGGGCAGCCCCTCCTACGAGCAGTACTTC.

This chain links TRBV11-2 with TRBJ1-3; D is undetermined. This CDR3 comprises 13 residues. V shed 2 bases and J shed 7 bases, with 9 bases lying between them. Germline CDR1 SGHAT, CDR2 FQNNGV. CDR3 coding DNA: TGTGCCAGCAGCTTAACGGGGAGGAACACCATATATTTT. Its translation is CASSLTGRNTIYF.

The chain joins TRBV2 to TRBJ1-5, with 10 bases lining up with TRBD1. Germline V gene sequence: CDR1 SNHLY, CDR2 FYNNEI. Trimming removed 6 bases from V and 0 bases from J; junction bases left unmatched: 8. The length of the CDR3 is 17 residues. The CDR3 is CASRAGTGAPSNQPQHF. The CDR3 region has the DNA TGTGCCAGCAGAGCCGGGACAGGGGCTCCTAGCAATCAGCCCCAGCATTTT.